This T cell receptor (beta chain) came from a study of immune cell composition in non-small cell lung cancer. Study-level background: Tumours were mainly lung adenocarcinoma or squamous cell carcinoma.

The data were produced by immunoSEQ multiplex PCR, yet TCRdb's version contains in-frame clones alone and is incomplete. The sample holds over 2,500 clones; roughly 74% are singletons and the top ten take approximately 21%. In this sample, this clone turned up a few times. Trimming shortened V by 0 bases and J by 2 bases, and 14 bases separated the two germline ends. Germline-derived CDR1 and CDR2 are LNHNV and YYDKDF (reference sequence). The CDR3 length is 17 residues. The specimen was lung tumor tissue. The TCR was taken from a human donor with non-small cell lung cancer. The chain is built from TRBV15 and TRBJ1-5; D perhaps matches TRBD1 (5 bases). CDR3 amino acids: CATSREYMGGGNQPQHF. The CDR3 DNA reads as TGTGCCACCAGCAGAGAGTATATGGGGGGGGGCAATCAGCCCCAGCATTTT.